This T cell receptor (beta chain) was documented in a study of cytomegalovirus exposure and HLA in healthy donors. Donors had nominal health at sampling but likely had unrecorded immune exposures. Findings of the study overall: Cytomegalovirus association was listed for under 200 TCR beta chains.

PCR used 60 Vbeta primers and 13 Jbeta primers. Measured with immunoSEQ multiplex PCR; TCRdb has only the in-frame clones, and not every one. The sample lists approximately 140,000 clones, around 78% seen once, with 1.5% in the top ten. This clone occurred once. Its antigen is currently unknown. The germline CDR1 and CDR2 sequences are SGDLS and YYNGEE. The J segment lost 2 bases and the V segment lost 0 bases, leaving 5 bases of the junction unmatched. The CDR3 spans 16 residues. The J gene is TRBJ2-3, the V gene TRBV9, with 8 bases identical to TRBD2. The receptor's source is a woman aged 18-29 years in good health and CMV-seronegative. The sequenced sample was PBMCs. The CDR3 coding sequence is TGTGCCAGCAGCGTAGGAGTAGCGGGGTACACAGATACGCAGTATTTT. It codes for CASSVGVAGYTDTQYF.